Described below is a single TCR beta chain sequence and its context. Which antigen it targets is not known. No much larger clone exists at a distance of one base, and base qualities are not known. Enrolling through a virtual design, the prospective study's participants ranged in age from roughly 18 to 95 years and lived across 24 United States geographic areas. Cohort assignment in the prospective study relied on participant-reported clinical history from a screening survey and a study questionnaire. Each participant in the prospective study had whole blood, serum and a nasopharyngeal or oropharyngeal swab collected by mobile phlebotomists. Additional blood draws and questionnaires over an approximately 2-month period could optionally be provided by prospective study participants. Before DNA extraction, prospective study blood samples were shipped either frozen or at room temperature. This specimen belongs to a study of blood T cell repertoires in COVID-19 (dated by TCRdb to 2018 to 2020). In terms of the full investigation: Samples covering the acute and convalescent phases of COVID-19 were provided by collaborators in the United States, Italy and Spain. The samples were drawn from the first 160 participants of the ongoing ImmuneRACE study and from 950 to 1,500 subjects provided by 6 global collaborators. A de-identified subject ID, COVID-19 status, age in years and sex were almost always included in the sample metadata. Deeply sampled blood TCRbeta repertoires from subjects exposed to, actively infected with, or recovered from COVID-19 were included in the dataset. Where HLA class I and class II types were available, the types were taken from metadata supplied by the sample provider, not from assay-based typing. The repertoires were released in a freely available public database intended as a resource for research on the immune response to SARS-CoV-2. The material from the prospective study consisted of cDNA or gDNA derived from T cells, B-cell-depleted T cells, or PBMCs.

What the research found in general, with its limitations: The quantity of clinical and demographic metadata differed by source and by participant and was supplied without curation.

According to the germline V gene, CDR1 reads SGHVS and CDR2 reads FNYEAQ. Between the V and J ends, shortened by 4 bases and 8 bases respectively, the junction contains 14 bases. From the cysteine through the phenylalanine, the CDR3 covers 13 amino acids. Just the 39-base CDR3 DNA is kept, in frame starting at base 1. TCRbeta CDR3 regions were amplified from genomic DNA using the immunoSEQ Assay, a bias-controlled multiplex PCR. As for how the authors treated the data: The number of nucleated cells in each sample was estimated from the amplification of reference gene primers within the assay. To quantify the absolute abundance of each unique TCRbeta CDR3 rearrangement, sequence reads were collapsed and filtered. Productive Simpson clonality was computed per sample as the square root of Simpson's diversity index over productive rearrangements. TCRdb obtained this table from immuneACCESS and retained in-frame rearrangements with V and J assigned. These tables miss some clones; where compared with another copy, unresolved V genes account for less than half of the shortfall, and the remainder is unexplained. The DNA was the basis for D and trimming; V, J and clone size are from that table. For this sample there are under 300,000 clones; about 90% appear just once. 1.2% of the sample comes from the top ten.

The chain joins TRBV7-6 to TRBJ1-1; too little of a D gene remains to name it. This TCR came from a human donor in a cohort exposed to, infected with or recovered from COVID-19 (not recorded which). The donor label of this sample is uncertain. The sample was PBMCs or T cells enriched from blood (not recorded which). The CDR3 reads CASSSGLGSEAFF. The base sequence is TGTGCCAGCAGCTCCGGACTTGGGAGCGAAGCTTTCTTT.